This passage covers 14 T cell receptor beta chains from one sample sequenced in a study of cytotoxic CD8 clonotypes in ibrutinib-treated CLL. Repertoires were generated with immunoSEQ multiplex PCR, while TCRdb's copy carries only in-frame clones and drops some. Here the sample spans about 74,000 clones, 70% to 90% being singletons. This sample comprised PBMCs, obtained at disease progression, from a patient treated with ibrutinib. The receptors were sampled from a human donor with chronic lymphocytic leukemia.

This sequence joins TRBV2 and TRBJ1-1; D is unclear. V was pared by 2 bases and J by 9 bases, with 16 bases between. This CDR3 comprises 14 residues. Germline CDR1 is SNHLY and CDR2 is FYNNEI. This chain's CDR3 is CASSEIAGLGKAFF. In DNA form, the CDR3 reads TGTGCCAGCAGTGAAATCGCGGGGTTAGGTAAAGCTTTCTTT.

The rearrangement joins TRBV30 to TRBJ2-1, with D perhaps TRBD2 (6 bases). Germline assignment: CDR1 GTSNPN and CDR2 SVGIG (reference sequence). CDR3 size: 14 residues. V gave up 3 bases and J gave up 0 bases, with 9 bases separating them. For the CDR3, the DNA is TGTGCCTGGAGCGGGAGTAGCTCCTACAATGAGCAGTTCTTC. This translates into CAWSGSSSYNEQFF.

For the CDR3, the DNA is TGTGCCAGCAGCTTGGGGGTCAGCTCTGGAAACACCATATATTTT. Amino acid sequence: CASSLGVSSGNTIYF. The V call is TRBV5-4, the J call TRBJ1-3; D gene ambiguous. The V gene's germline CDR1 is SGHNT and CDR2 YYREEE (reference sequence). The V end was cut by 0 bases, the J end by 0 bases, with 7 bases between. There are 15 residues in the CDR3.

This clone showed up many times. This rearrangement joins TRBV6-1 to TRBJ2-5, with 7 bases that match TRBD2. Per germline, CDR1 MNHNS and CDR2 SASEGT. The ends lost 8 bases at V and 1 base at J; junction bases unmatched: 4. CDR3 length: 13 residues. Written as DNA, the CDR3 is TGTGCCAGCGGTTGGGGGGGCCAAGAGACCCAGTACTTC. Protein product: CASGWGGQETQYF.

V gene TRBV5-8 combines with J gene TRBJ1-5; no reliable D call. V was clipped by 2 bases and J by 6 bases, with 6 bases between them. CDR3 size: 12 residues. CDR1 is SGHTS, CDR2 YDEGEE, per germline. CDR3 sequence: CASSLGLQPQHF. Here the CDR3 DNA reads TGTGCCAGCAGCTTAGGACTTCAGCCCCAGCATTTT.

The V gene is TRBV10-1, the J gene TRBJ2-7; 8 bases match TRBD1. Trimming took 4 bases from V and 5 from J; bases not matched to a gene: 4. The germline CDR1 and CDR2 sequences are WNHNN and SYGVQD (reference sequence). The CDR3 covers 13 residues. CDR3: CASSGTGNHEQYF. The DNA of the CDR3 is TGCGCCAGCAGTGGGACAGGGAACCACGAGCAGTACTTC.

The CDR3 sequence is CASRVGNTEAFF. The CDR3 DNA is TGCGCCAGCAGGGTCGGGAACACTGAAGCTTTCTTT. V and J are TRBV5-1 and TRBJ1-1; D gene ambiguous. CDR3 length: 12 amino acids. Looked up from germline, CDR1 is SGHRS and CDR2 is YFSETQ. Trimming left V 5 bases short and J 1 base short, with 6 bases between.

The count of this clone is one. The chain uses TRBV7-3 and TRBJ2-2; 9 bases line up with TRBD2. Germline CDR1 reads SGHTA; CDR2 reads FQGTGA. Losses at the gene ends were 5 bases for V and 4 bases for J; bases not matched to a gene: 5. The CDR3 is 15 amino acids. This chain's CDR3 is CASSLYSGSTGELFF. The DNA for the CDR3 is TGTGCCAGCAGCCTGTATAGCGGGAGCACCGGGGAGCTGTTTTTT.

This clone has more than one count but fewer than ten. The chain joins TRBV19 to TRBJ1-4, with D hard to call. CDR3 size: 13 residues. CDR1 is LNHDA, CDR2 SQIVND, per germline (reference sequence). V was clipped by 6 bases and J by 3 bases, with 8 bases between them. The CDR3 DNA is TGTGCCAGTAGCGAGGAGGCTAATGAAAAACTGTTTTTT. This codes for CASSEEANEKLFF.

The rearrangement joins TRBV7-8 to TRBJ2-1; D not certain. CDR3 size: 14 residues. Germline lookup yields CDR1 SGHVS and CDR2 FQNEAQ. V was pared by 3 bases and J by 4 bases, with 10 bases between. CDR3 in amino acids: CASSFYQDYNEQFF. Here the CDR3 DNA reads TGTGCCAGCAGCTTTTACCAGGATTACAATGAGCAGTTCTTC.

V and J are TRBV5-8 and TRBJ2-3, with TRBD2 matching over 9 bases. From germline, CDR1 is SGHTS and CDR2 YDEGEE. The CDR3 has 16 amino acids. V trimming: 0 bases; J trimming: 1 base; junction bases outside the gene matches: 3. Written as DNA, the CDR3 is TGTGCCAGCAGCTTGGTCGCGGGAGGGGGCACAGATACGCAGTATTTT. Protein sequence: CASSLVAGGGTDTQYF.

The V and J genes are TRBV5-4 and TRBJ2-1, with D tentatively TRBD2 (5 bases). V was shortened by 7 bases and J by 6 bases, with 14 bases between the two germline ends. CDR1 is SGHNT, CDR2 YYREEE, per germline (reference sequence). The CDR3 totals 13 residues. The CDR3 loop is CASHPEGSNEQFF. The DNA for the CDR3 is TGTGCCAGCCATCCGGAAGGGAGCAATGAGCAGTTCTTC.

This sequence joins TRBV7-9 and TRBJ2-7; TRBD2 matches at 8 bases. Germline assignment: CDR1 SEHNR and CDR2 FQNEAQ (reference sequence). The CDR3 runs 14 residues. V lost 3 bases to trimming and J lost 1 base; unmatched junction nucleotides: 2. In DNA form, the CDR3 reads TGTGCCAGCAGCTTTTCTAGCGGGTCCTACGAGCAGTACTTC. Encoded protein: CASSFSSGSYEQYF.

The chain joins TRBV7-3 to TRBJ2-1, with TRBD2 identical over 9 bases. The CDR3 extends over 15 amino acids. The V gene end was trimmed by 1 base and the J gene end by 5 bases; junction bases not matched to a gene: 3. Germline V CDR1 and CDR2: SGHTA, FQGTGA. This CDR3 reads CASSLIAGAHNEQFF. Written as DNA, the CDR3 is TGTGCCAGCAGCTTAATAGCGGGAGCCCACAATGAGCAGTTCTTC.